Below, 32 T cell receptor beta chains from the same sample are listed, as sequenced in a study of T cells in Graves' hyperthyroidism and ophthalmopathy. TCR beta CDR3 regions were amplified from RNA transcripts. The TCR CDR3 was amplified in a first-round RT-PCR using the HTBI primer set. TCRdb analysed the multiplex PCR reads with MiXCR anew, one entry per CDR3 protein. The sample contains hundreds of thousands of distinct CDR3 sequences, around 19% of which appear only once. Source material: blood. All receptors come from a woman aged 50 to 65 with Graves' hyperthyroidism that later progressed to Graves' ophthalmopathy.

There are many counts of this clonotype. The rearrangement uses TRBV10-3 and TRBJ2-3; TRBD2 aligns across 7 bases. The CDR3 contains 14 residues. After removal of 6 bases from V and 0 bases from J, the junction contained 3 bases not matched to a gene. CDR1 and CDR2 from the germline V gene are ENHRY and SYGVKD. CDR3 coding DNA: TGTGCCATCAGGGGGGGGACGAGCACAGATACGCAGTATTTT. It translates to CAIRGGTSTDTQYF.

This clonotype was observed many times. This chain links TRBV7-3 with TRBJ2-1; TRBD1 might be the D (5 bases). V gave up 2 bases and J gave up 6 bases, with 8 bases separating them. The CDR3 consists of 13 residues. CDR1 is SGHTA and CDR2 is FQGTGA in the germline V gene. The CDR3 loop reads CASSLPRVNEQFF. CDR3 bases: TGTGCCAGCAGCTTACCCAGGGTCAATGAGCAGTTCTTC.

This clonotype was seen ten or more times. The chain links TRBV3-1 to TRBJ1-1; 9 bases agree with TRBD1. The CDR3 consists of 15 residues. V gave up 1 base and J gave up 8 bases; unmatched junction bases: 8. The germline gives CDR1 LGHDT, CDR2 YNNKEL (reference sequence). In nucleotides, the CDR3 is TGTGCCAGCAGCCAAGGACAAACAGGGGGCCTAGAAGCTTTCTTT. Protein product: CASSQGQTGGLEAFF.

This chain links TRBV4-1 with TRBJ2-3; 8 bases agree with TRBD1. V lost 1 base and J lost 4; bases outside the gene matches: 7. The CDR3 has 16 amino acids. The germline CDR1 and CDR2 sequences are MGHRA and YSYEKL. CDR3 sequence reads: CASSQAWATGADTQYF. The CDR3 DNA sequence: TGCGCCAGCAGCCAAGCTTGGGCGACAGGGGCAGATACGCAGTATTTT.

The sample holds many counts of this clonotype. The chain's CDR3 is CASSDGSDRTQYF. CDR3 bases: TGTGCCAGCAGTGACGGGAGCGACAGGACCCAGTACTTC. The J gene is TRBJ2-5, the V gene TRBV2; weak D call: TRBD2 (6 bases). The germline CDR1 and CDR2 sequences are SNHLY and FYNNEI. CDR3 length equals 13 residues. Between the trimmed V and J ends, which lost 3 bases and 7 bases, there was a span of 12 bases.

This clonotype was observed a handful of times. The chain has TRBV5-4 and TRBJ2-1; tentative D call: TRBD2 (7 bases). The V end was cut by 0 bases, the J end by 8 bases, with 15 bases between. The CDR3 totals 15 residues. Germline CDR1 is SGHNT and CDR2 is YYREEE (reference sequence). CDR3 residues: CASSLGLPGGYEQFF. CDR3 DNA sequence: TGTGCCAGCAGCTTGGGGCTCCCGGGGGGCTATGAGCAGTTCTTC.

The table lists this clonotype with many counts. The DNA for the CDR3 is TGTGCTAGTGGTTTGCTTGGACAGGGAGGGCAAGAGACCCAGTACTTC. This gives the protein CASGLLGQGGQETQYF. The chain is built from TRBV12-5 and TRBJ2-5, with D tentatively TRBD1 (8 bases). The germline V and J ends were trimmed by 2 bases and 2 bases, with 15 bases remaining between them. In germline, CDR1 is LGHNT, CDR2 FRNRAP. This CDR3 comprises 16 residues.

This clonotype was detected ten times or more. The V call is TRBV9, the J call TRBJ2-1, with 10 bases aligning to TRBD2. Unmatched junction bases numbered 4, after V lost 0 bases and J lost 7 bases. This CDR3 is built from 15 residues. The germline gives CDR1 SGDLS, CDR2 YYNGEE. DNA for the CDR3: TGTGCCAGCAGCGTAGCTTTAGCGGGGGGAAATGAGCAGTTCTTC. Translated, it gives CASSVALAGGNEQFF. Based on the CDR3 plus reference TRBV9 and TRBJ2-1, the full variable domain is DSGVTQTPKHLITATGQRVTLRCSPRSGDLSVYWYQQSLDQGLQFLIQYYNGEERAKGNILERFSAQQFPDLHSELNLSSLELGDSALYFCASSVALAGGNEQFFGPGTRLTVL.

This clonotype has just a few counts. This sequence joins TRBV6-2 or TRBV6-3 and TRBJ1-1, with D uncertain. Germline CDR1 MNHEY, CDR2 SVGEGT. CDR3 length: 14 residues. V lost 2 bases to trimming and J lost 2 bases, with 9 bases between them. CDR3 sequence reads: CASSYLGANTEAFF. Written as DNA, the CDR3 is TGTGCCAGCAGTTACCTGGGTGCTAACACTGAAGCTTTCTTT.

In its sample, this clonotype was seen once. This chain connects TRBV7-9 to TRBJ2-5; TRBD1 matches at 7 bases. CDR1 and CDR2 (germline): SEHNR, FQNEAQ (reference sequence). The junction had 6 bases not matched to a gene; V was cut back by 0 bases and J by 5 bases. The CDR3 totals 15 residues. In DNA form, the CDR3 reads TGTGCCAGCAGCTTAGCGGTCGGACAGGTGGAGACCCAGTACTTC. Protein sequence: CASSLAVGQVETQYF.

This clonotype showed up just a few times. CDR3 coding DNA: TGTGCCAGCTCACCGGTTTCCACGGAGCGAAGCTCTGGAAACACCATATATTTT. Protein sequence: CASSPVSTERSSGNTIYF. V gene TRBV18 combines with J gene TRBJ1-3; D is unresolved. This CDR3 is 18 amino acids long. V was trimmed by 3 bases and J by 0 bases, leaving 18 bases between them. Germline-derived CDR1 and CDR2 are KGHSH and LQKENI.

V and J are TRBV9 and TRBJ2-2; TRBD1 or TRBD2 may be the D gene (5 bases each). Trimming shortened V by 4 bases and J by 0 bases, and 16 bases separated the two germline ends. This CDR3 region has 17 residues. Per germline, CDR1 SGDLS and CDR2 YYNGEE. The CDR3 nucleotides read TGTGCCAGCAGCCCTAGAGGGGACGTAGCGAACACCGGGGAGCTGTTTTTT. Translation gives CASSPRGDVANTGELFF.

At least ten counts were recorded for this clonotype. This rearrangement joins TRBV2 to TRBJ1-1, with D unclear. The CDR3 loop spans 13 amino acids. Trimming removed 9 bases from V and 5 bases from J, with 16 bases in between. In germline, CDR1 is SNHLY, CDR2 FYNNEI. In DNA, the CDR3 is TGTGCCAGTGGGGAGAGGGCCGGAACTGAAGCTTTCTTT. Translation gives CASGERAGTEAFF.

This clonotype was seen repeatedly, ten times or more. This chain joins TRBV3-1 and TRBJ1-6; 8 bases fit TRBD1. With V trimmed by 0 bases and J by 7 bases, 5 bases remained unmatched. Per the germline V gene, CDR1 is LGHDT and CDR2 is YNNKEL (reference sequence). The CDR3 has 16 residues. CDR3 nucleotide sequence: TGTGCCAGCAGCCAAGACGAGGGACAGGTAAATTCACCCCTCCACTTT. Protein product: CASSQDEGQVNSPLHF.

Comment on this clonotype: Its ends do not fully match the called genes, so a read error is possible. The chain joins TRBV9 to TRBJ2-1; unclear D gene. CDR1 is SGDLS, CDR2 YYNGEE, per germline. The CDR3 is 14 amino acids. The CDR3 nucleotides read TGTGCCAGCAGCGTAGTGGGCACCCTCAATGGGCAGTTCTTC. The encoded protein is CASSVVGTLNGQFF.

This clonotype has just a few counts. This chain connects TRBV19 to TRBJ2-2, with D unclear. This CDR3 is built from 14 residues. V lost 3 bases and J lost 3, with 8 bases in between. CDR1 is LNHDA and CDR2 is SQIVND in the germline V gene (reference sequence). CDR3 region: CASSISSYTGELFF. Here the CDR3 DNA reads TGTGCCAGTAGTATTTCCAGCTACACCGGGGAGCTGTTTTTT.

The chain links TRBV19 to TRBJ1-2, with D possibly TRBD1 on 5 matching bases. The CDR3 contains 15 residues. Germline CDR1 LNHDA, CDR2 SQIVND (reference sequence). V was cut by 3 bases and J by 4 bases, with 15 bases left in between. The CDR3 region has the DNA TGTGCCAGTAGTATTGGGGTTCAGGGAGGCTATGGCTACACCTTC. Translated, it gives CASSIGVQGGYGYTF.

This clonotype was counted between two and nine times. V usage is TRBV6-2 or TRBV6-3 and J usage is TRBJ2-1, with unresolved D. Per the germline V gene, CDR1 is MNHEY and CDR2 is SVGEGT. Trimming left V 2 bases short and J 10 bases short, with 9 bases between. The CDR3 length is 12 residues. In nucleotides, the CDR3 is TGTGCCAGCAGTTACGGCTATCGCGAGCAGTTCTTC. This gives the protein CASSYGYREQFF.

The chain joins TRBV6-2 or TRBV6-3 to TRBJ2-3, with 13 positions matching TRBD2. V lost 4 bases, J lost 6 bases, and 10 bases stayed unmatched. The CDR3 spans 17 residues. Germline CDR1 and CDR2: MNHEY and SVGEGT. The CDR3 reads CASSLGLAGSGLDTQYF. The CDR3 nucleotides are TGTGCCAGCAGTTTGGGACTAGCGGGGAGCGGACTGGATACGCAGTATTTT.

In this sample, this clonotype turned up a few times. This rearrangement joins TRBV7-9 to TRBJ1-4; 10 bases line up with TRBD1. Germline-derived CDR1 and CDR2 are SEHNR and FQNEAQ (reference sequence). Trimming at V came to 5 bases and at J to 6 bases, leaving 6 bases not matched to a gene. The CDR3 is made up of 15 amino acids. In nucleotides, the CDR3 is TGTGCCAGCAGCGAAGGACAGGGGGAGGATGAAAAACTGTTTTTT. This translates into CASSEGQGEDEKLFF.

This clonotype has ten or more counts. The chain couples TRBV5-4 to TRBJ2-3, with TRBD1 identical over 9 bases. In germline, CDR1 is SGHNT, CDR2 YYREEE (reference sequence). Losses at the gene ends were 2 bases for V and 5 bases for J; bases not matched to a gene: 6. The CDR3 totals 15 residues. The CDR3 DNA follows: TGTGCCAGCAGCTTAAGGGGGACAGGGTTAGATACGCAGTATTTT. It codes for CASSLRGTGLDTQYF.

This clonotype was found a few times. The chain uses TRBV7-2 and TRBJ1-2; D perhaps matches TRBD1 (6 bases). This CDR3 comprises 14 residues. Trimming removed 5 bases from V and 5 bases from J, with 15 bases in between. The germline V gene encodes CDR1 SGHTA and CDR2 FQGNSA. CDR3: CASSPDRRFYGYTF. For the CDR3, the DNA is TGTGCCAGCAGCCCGGACAGACGCTTTTATGGCTACACCTTC.

This clonotype was picked up many times. The chain carries TRBV29-1 and TRBJ2-5, with a tentative D call TRBD1 (5 bases). CDR3 length: 16 residues. Trimming left V 0 bases short and J 0 bases short, with 14 bases between. The V gene's germline CDR1 is SQVTM and CDR2 ANQGSEA. The CDR3 loop is CSVEDHARDYQETQYF. CDR3 DNA: TGCAGCGTTGAAGATCACGCCAGGGATTACCAAGAGACCCAGTACTTC.

This clonotype was observed at least ten times. V gene TRBV3-1 combines with J gene TRBJ1-4; TRBD1 aligns across 7 bases. After removal of 3 bases from V and 3 bases from J, the junction contained 7 bases not matched to a gene. The CDR3 is 16 residues long. Germline CDR1 is LGHDT and CDR2 is YNNKEL (reference sequence). CDR3 region: CASSQDPGQSNEKLFF. The CDR3 DNA reads as TGTGCCAGCAGCCAGGACCCGGGACAGTCTAATGAAAAACTGTTTTTT.

On this clonotype itself: A much larger clonotype is one base distant, so this may be a read error. CDR3 sequence reads: CAGGTGLDTGELFF. In DNA form, the CDR3 reads TGTGCCGGGGGGACAGGGCTTGACACCGGGGAGCTGTTTTTT. This rearrangement joins TRBV30 to TRBJ2-2, with 9 nucleotides matching TRBD1. This CDR3 contains 14 residues. V shed 8 bases, J shed 3 bases, and the junction held 7 bases outside the gene matches. Germline V gene lookup returns CDR1 GTSNPN and CDR2 SVGIG (reference sequence).

V and J are TRBV12-3 or TRBV12-4 and TRBJ2-3, with TRBD2 matching over 7 bases. Trimming at V came to 5 bases and at J to 1 base, leaving 6 bases not matched to a gene. The CDR3 totals 15 residues. CDR3 nucleotide sequence: TGTGCCAGCAGTCCGGGGGGTCGAGGCACAGATACGCAGTATTTT. Translation: CASSPGGRGTDTQYF.

The chain employs TRBV20-1 and TRBJ2-3; 10 bases are a match to TRBD2. Germline CDR1 and CDR2: DFQATT and SNEGSKA (reference sequence). V lost 7 bases and J lost 6; bases outside the gene matches: 7. This CDR3 has 13 amino acids. The CDR3 nucleotides are TGCAGTGTGAGAGCGGGGGGGCCGGATACGCAGTATTTT. It specifies CSVRAGGPDTQYF.

This clonotype was detected only a few times. CDR3 in DNA: TGTGCCAGCAGCTTAGCGGGGATAGGGGACTACGAGCAGTACTTC. Amino acids: CASSLAGIGDYEQYF. The chain combines TRBV7-9 with TRBJ2-7; TRBD1 is a possible D gene (5 bases). The CDR3 covers 15 residues. Germline CDR1 reads SEHNR; CDR2 reads FQNEAQ (reference sequence). The V and J ends lost 0 bases and 3 bases respectively, with 12 bases between them.

This clonotype was counted between two and nine times. The chain combines TRBV12-3 or TRBV12-4 with TRBJ1-2; the D gene is possibly TRBD1 (5 bases). The CDR3 extends over 13 amino acids. V lost 6 bases to trimming and J lost 5 bases, with 13 bases between them. The CDR3 DNA reads TGTGCCAGCAGGGGACCAAACGCTTATGGCTACACCTTC. It yields the protein CASRGPNAYGYTF.

This clonotype showed up just a few times. The chain combines TRBV5-1 with TRBJ2-2; tentative D call: TRBD1 (6 bases). CDR3 length equals 16 residues. Germline V CDR1 and CDR2: SGHRS, YFSETQ. The germline V and J ends were trimmed by 0 bases and 4 bases, with 13 bases remaining between them. CDR3 bases: TGCGCCAGCAGCTTGGTAACGGGACAAGGCACCGGGGAGCTGTTTTTT. As protein: CASSLVTGQGTGELFF.

This clonotype was counted a few times. This sequence may be a read error, since a much larger clone differs from it by one base. The chain uses TRBV20-1 and TRBJ2-7; maybe TRBD1 (6 bases). Germline V gives CDR1 DFQATT, CDR2 SNEGSKA (reference sequence). The V end lost 4 bases, the J end lost 0 bases, and 7 bases lay between the germline ends. This CDR3 spans 12 amino acids. DNA for the CDR3: TGCAGTGCTAACAGGGACTCCTACGAGCAGTACTTC. Its protein is CSANRDSYEQYF.

This clonotype was recorded a few times. CDR3 residues: CASSLDMAQTGDQPQHF. The CDR3 nucleotides are TGTGCCAGCAGCTTAGATATGGCCCAAACGGGGGATCAGCCCCAGCATTTT. The chain is built from TRBV11-2 and TRBJ1-5; TRBD1 is a possible D gene (5 bases). The CDR3 consists of 17 residues. The germline gives CDR1 SGHAT, CDR2 FQNNGV. V was clipped by 0 bases and J by 5 bases, with 17 bases between them.